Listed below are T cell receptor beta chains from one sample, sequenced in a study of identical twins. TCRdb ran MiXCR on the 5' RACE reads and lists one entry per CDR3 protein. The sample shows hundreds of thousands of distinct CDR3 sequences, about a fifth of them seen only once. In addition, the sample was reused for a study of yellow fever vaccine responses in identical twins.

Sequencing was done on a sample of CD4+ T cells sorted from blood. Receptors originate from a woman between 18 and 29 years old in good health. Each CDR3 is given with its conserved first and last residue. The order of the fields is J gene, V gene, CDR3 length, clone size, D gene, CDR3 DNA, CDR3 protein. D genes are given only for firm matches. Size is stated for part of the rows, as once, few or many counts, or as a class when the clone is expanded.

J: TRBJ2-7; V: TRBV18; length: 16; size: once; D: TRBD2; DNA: TGTGCCAGCTCACCACGGCTAGCGGGAGGAGGGGACGAGCAGTACTTC; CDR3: CASSPRLAGGGDEQYF
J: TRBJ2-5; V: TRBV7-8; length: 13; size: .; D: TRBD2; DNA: TGTGCCAGCAGCTTAAGTACGGGGGGGGCGCGGTACTTC; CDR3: CASSLSTGGARYF
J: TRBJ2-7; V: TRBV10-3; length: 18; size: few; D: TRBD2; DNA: TGTGCCATCAGCGGTAAGGGCGGGAGGGCCCCGTTAAACTACGAGCAGTACTTC; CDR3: CAISGKGGRAPLNYEQYF
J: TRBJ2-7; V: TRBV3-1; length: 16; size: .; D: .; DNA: TGTGCCAGCAGCCACCCTTCTAGCGTACCCACCTACGAGCAGTACTTC; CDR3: CASSHPSSVPTYEQYF
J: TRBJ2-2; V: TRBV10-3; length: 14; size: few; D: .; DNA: TGTGCCATCACGGGCAGACGGGACACCGGGGAGCTGTTTTTT; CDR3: CAITGRRDTGELFF
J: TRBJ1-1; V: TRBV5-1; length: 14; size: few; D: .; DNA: TGCGCCAGCAGCCCCGCAACCCTGAACACTGAAGCTTTCTTT; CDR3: CASSPATLNTEAFF
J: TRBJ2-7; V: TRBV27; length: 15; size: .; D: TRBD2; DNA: TGTGCCAGCAGCCTAAAGGGGACTAGCGGATACGAGCAGTACTTC; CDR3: CASSLKGTSGYEQYF
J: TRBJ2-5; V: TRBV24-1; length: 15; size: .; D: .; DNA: TGTGCCACCAGTGCCTGGGGGGGGCCGCAAGAGACCCAGTACTTC; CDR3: CATSAWGGPQETQYF
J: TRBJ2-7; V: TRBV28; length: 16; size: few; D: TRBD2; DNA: TGTGCCAGCAGTCAGACCGGGACTAGCAAGACCTACGAGCAGTACTTC; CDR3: CASSQTGTSKTYEQYF
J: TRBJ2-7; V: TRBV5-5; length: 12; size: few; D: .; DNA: TGTGCCAGCAGCCCTACGGAGTACGAGCAGTACTTC; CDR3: CASSPTEYEQYF
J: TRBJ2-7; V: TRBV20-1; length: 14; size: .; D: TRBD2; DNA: TGCAGTGCTAGTTCCCCTAGCGGGAGTTCCGAGCAGTACTTC; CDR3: CSASSPSGSSEQYF
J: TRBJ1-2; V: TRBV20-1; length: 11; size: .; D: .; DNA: TGCAGTGCTTCAGAGAGCTATGGCTACACCTTC; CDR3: CSASESYGYTF
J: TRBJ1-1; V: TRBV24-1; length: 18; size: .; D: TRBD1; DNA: TGTGCCACCAGCAAAGCAGGGGACAGGAGTTCCGTAACCACTGAAGCTTTCTTT; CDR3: CATSKAGDRSSVTTEAFF
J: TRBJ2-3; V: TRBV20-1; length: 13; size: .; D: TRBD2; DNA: TGCAGTGCTATGCTAGCGGTCACAGATACGCAGTATTTT; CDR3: CSAMLAVTDTQYF
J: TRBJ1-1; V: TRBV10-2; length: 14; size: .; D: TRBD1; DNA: TGCGCCAGCGTCGAACAGGGGGCGGCCACTGAAGCTTTCTTT; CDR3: CASVEQGAATEAFF
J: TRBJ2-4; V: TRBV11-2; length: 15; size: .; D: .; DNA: TGTGCCAGCAGCTTAGATGGGACACGAAAAAACATTCAGTACTTC; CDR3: CASSLDGTRKNIQYF
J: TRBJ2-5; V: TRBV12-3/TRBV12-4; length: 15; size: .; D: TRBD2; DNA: TGTGCCAGCAGGGAAGCGGGAGTGGGGCAAGAGACCCAGTACTTC; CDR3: CASREAGVGQETQYF
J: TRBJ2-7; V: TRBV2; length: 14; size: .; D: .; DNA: TGTGCCAGCAGTGAAGCGGGAGACCTCTACGAGCAGTACTTC; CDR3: CASSEAGDLYEQYF
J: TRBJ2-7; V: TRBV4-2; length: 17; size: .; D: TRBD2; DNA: TGTGCCAGCAGCCAAGAAGGGGGCGGGAGGGCCCTCGGCGAGCAGTACTTC; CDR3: CASSQEGGGRALGEQYF
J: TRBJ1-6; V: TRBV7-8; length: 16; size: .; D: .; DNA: TGTGCCAGCAGTCCGATGGGGGGCTCCTATAATTCACCCCTCCACTTT; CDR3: CASSPMGGSYNSPLHF
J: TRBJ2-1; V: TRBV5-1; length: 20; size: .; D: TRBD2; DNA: TGCGCCAGCAGCTTGCAAACTCCTAAGGGACTAGCGGGAGGATACAATGAGCAGTTCTTC; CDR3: CASSLQTPKGLAGGYNEQFF
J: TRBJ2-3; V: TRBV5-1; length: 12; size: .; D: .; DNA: TGCGCCAGCAGCTTGGCCGGGCTTAGCCTGTATTTT; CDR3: CASSLAGLSLYF
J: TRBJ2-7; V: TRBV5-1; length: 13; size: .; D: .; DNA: TGCGCCAGCAGCGAGCTCGGGGGGCTCGAGCAGTACTTC; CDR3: CASSELGGLEQYF
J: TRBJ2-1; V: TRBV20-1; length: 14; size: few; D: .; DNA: TGCAGTGCTAGTAGGGCCGGGCCGGGGAATGAGCAGTTCTTC; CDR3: CSASRAGPGNEQFF
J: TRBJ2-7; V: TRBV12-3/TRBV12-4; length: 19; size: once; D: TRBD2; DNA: TGTGCCATCTGCCCAGGGGGGCTAGCGGGGCCCTTTGACCTCTACGAGCAGTACTTC; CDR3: CAICPGGLAGPFDLYEQYF